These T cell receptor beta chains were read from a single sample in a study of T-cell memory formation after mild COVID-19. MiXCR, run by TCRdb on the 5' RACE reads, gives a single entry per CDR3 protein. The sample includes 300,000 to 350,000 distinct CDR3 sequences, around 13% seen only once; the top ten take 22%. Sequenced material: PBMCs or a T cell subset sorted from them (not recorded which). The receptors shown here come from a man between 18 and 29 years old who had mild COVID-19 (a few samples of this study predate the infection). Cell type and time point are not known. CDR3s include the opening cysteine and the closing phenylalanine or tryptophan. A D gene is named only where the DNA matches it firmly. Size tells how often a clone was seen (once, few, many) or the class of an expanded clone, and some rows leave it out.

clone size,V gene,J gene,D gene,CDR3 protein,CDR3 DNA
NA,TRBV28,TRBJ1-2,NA,CASSLETAGYGYTF,TGTGCCAGCAGTCTCGAGACGGCGGGCTATGGCTACACCTTC
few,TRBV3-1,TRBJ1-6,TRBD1,CASRAGSGGVWSPLHF,TGTGCCAGCAGGGCCGGGTCAGGGGGTGTTTGGTCACCCCTCCACTTT
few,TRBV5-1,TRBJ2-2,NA,CASSLGSVGELFF,TGCGCCAGCAGCTTGGGTTCCGTGGGGGAGCTGTTTTTT
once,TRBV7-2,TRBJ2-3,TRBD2,CASSFSGLAADTQYF,TGTGCCAGCAGCTTCTCGGGACTAGCGGCAGATACGCAGTATTTT
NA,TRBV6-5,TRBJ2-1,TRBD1,CASSYSAGGKNEHFF,TGTGCCAGCAGCTACTCGGCAGGGGGCAAAAATGAGCATTTCTTC
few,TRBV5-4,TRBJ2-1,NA,CAIGAVVGEQFF,TGTGCCATCGGGGCGGTCGTCGGGGAGCAGTTCTTC
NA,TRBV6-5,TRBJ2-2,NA,CASSYSILGAENGELFF,TGTGCCAGCAGTTACTCGATTCTCGGGGCGGAGAACGGGGAGCTGTTTTTT
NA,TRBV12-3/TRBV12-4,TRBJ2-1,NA,CASSGTLSSYNEQFF,TGTGCCAGCAGTGGGACACTTAGCTCCTACAATGAGCAGTTCTTC
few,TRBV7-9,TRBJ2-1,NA,CASSLAGTPRGFF,TGTGCCAGCAGCTTAGCAGGGACTCCCCGAGGGTTCTTC
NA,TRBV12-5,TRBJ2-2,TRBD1,CASGSRTGTNTGELFF,TGTGCTAGTGGTAGCCGGACAGGGACGAACACCGGGGAGCTGTTTTTT
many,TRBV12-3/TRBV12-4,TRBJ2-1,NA,CASSRRGVEGNEQFF,TGTGCCAGCAGTCGCAGGGGAGTTGAGGGCAATGAGCAGTTCTTC
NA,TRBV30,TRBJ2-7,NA,CAWVRAVYEQYF,TGTGCCTGGGTGAGGGCAGTATACGAGCAGTACTTC
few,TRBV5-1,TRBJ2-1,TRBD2,CASSWGLTSGGANEQFF,TGCGCCAGCAGCTGGGGCCTTACTAGCGGGGGGGCGAATGAGCAGTTCTTC
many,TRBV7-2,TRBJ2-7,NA,CASSHLGGGPFEQYF,TGTGCCAGCAGTCACTTGGGCGGAGGACCCTTCGAGCAGTACTTC
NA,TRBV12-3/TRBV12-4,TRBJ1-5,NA,CASSLRGGYGNQPQHF,TGTGCCAGCAGTTTAAGGGGGGGTTACGGCAATCAGCCCCAGCATTTT
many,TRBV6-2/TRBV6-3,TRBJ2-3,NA,CASSSLRDTQYF,TGTGCCAGCAGTTCTTTGCGAGATACGCAGTATTTT
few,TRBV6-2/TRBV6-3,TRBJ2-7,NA,CASSYGTEQYF,TGTGCCAGCAGTTACGGGACAGAGCAGTACTTC
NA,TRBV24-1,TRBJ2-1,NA,CATSDPRGASNEQFF,TGTGCCACCAGTGATCCCCGCGGGGCGTCAAATGAGCAGTTCTTC